This TCR beta chain was identified in a study of T cell repertoires in cytomegalovirus infection. About the study: Used in the study were CMV epitopes, some recently identified and HLA-C-restricted, others well-studied and HLA-B-restricted. Shared public TCR beta signatures pointed to both CMV infection and a matching HLA type. Study-wide points: Clonotypes of TCR beta that were HLA-C-restricted and CMV-specific dominated the ex vivo response. Individuals carrying CMV plus the relevant HLA were identified by cumulative frequency of public TCR beta families.

Note on this clonotype: What it binds is not known.

MiXCR, run by TCRdb on the reads, gives a single entry per CDR3 protein. The repertoire holds hundreds of thousands of distinct CDR3 sequences, with under 45% as singletons. V was pared by 3 bases and J by 9 bases, with 15 bases between. CDR1 is DFQATT and CDR2 is SNEGSKA in the germline V gene (reference sequence). The CDR3 consists of 13 residues. The source is a human donor in good health (CMV status not recorded). Some clones in this sample may be carry-over from other donors' samples. The chain is built from TRBV20-1 and TRBJ2-1, with TRBD2 as a possible D gene (7 bases). Sample: cultured PBMCs, taken from culture after CMV antigen stimulation. The CDR3 bases are TGCAGTGCTAGGGGGGGGGGGCTCGGTGAGCAGTTCTTC. It encodes CSARGGGLGEQFF.